Listed below are T cell receptor beta chains from one sample, sequenced in a study of CD8+CD57+ T cells in acquired aplastic anemia. TCRdb independently ran MiXCR on the reads; one entry per CDR3 protein. The sample lists some 290,000 distinct CDR3 sequences, 55% to 65% seen once, with roughly 8% in the top ten. The specimen was sorted CD4+, CD8+, or CD8+CD57+ T cells (not recorded which) from PBMCs. The source of these receptors is a human donor with severe aplastic anemia or a healthy control (not recorded which). Both conserved end residues are part of each CDR3. D genes are given only for firm matches.

>TRBJ2-7|.|TRBV6-5
CASSYSHEQYF
>TRBJ1-3|TRBD1|TRBV10-3
CAISDLVSGGSGNTIYF
>TRBJ2-5|TRBD2|TRBV20-1
CSASSSGGQETQYF
>TRBJ2-3|TRBD1|TRBV24-1
CATSDPGQGDTQYF
>TRBJ2-1|TRBD2|TRBV20-1
CSAGEREGQGEQFF
>TRBJ2-5|TRBD2|TRBV5-1
CASSQGLAGGQETQYF
>TRBJ1-5|.|TRBV6-5
CASSPLSGSNQPQHF
>TRBJ1-4|.|TRBV10-3
CAISEPRGAGKLFF
>TRBJ2-3|TRBD2|TRBV15
CATSRGGRRTDTQYF
>TRBJ2-5|.|TRBV7-9
CASSLRQAQETQYF
>.|TRBD2|TRBV6-5
CASSLSGGYSYEQYF
>TRBJ1-2|.|TRBV5-4
CASGKGLRAGYTF
>TRBJ2-7|.|TRBV6-2/TRBV6-3
CASNLHGSYEQYF
>TRBJ2-1|.|TRBV7-9
CASSPSDPYNEQFF
>TRBJ2-5|.|TRBV20-1
CSASLETQYF
>TRBJ2-2|TRBD1|TRBV15
CATSRVGTGVGELFF
>TRBJ2-1|.|TRBV19
CASSRGGYSEQFF
>TRBJ1-6|TRBD1|TRBV27
CAAAGGRHSPLHF
>TRBJ2-1|TRBD2|TRBV24-1
CATSDSGTSAIEQIF
>TRBJ2-2|TRBD1|TRBV9
CASSRTGFAGNTGELFF
>TRBJ1-1|.|TRBV12-3/TRBV12-4
CASSLGGGPNTEAFF
>TRBJ1-2|TRBD1|TRBV9
CASSVGGQGDGYTF
>TRBJ2-7|.|TRBV5-1
CASSLQEDEQYF
>TRBJ2-7|TRBD2|TRBV20-1
CSARPPSQAGAAQYF
>TRBJ2-2|.|TRBV29-1
CSVGVNTGELFF
>TRBJ1-1|TRBD1|TRBV30
CAWKRGLSTEAFF
>TRBJ2-5|.|TRBV7-8
CASRPGLFQETQYF
>TRBJ1-2|TRBD1|TRBV12-3/TRBV12-4
CASSSGGPTGSGYTF
>TRBJ2-3|TRBD1|TRBV9
CASSYSGTGRADTQYF
>TRBJ2-7|.|TRBV7-2
CASSPALYEQYF
>TRBJ2-7|.|TRBV20-1
CSARASVNYEQYF
>TRBJ2-7|.|TRBV7-2
CASRNWGPSYEQYF
>TRBJ2-7|.|TRBV7-9
CASSPDTPPYEQYF
>TRBJ2-5|.|TRBV5-1
CASSITGTPQETQYF
>TRBJ1-5|TRBD1|TRBV3-1
CASSQARKPGGYNQPQHF
>TRBJ2-7|TRBD1|TRBV12-3/TRBV12-4
CASSLARQGASEQYF
>TRBJ2-3|.|TRBV5-1
CASSYNAPIGTDTQYF
>TRBJ1-2|.|TRBV6-5
CASSYGRNYGYTF
>TRBJ1-6|.|TRBV30
CAWRNLGSPLHF